The 27 T cell receptor beta chains below all came from one sample that was sequenced in a study of T-cell memory formation after mild COVID-19. TCRdb analysed the 5' RACE reads with MiXCR anew, one entry per CDR3 protein. The table has a few hundred thousand distinct CDR3 sequences, around 19% seen once. What was sequenced was PBMCs or a T cell subset sorted from them (not recorded which). Receptors were obtained from a young man who had mild COVID-19 (a few samples of this study predate the infection). Cell type and time point are not known.

In its sample, this clonotype was seen many times. This rearrangement joins TRBV7-2 to TRBJ2-5; D is unclear. Trimming stripped 5 bases from V and 5 bases from J, with 15 bases between. CDR1 SGHTA and CDR2 FQGNSA come from the germline V gene. The CDR3 is 14 amino acids. The CDR3 coding sequence is TGTGCCAGCAGCCCACCTTCTCCGTGGGAGACCCAGTACTTC. The encoded protein is CASSPPSPWETQYF.

The chain is built from TRBV7-2 and TRBJ1-2; 9 bases match TRBD1. V lost 4 bases, J lost 8 bases, and 8 bases stayed unmatched. Germline V gene lookup returns CDR1 SGHTA and CDR2 FQGNSA. The CDR3 totals 14 residues. Here the CDR3 reads CASSYMGQGFGYTF. CDR3 DNA sequence: TGTGCCAGCAGCTATATGGGACAGGGTTTCGGCTACACCTTC.

The chain is built from TRBV4-1 and TRBJ2-3; 11 nucleotides agree with TRBD2. This CDR3 spans 15 amino acids. The J segment lost 4 bases and the V segment lost 3 bases, leaving 3 bases of the junction unmatched. Germline assignment: CDR1 MGHRA and CDR2 YSYEKL. The DNA of the CDR3 is TGCGCCAGCAGCCAGGGACTAGCGGAACCAGATACGCAGTATTTT. Its translation is CASSQGLAEPDTQYF.

The chain employs TRBV5-6 and TRBJ2-7; D unresolved. The CDR3 sequence is 15 residues long. From germline, CDR1 is SGHDT and CDR2 YYEEEE. The ends were cut back, 0 bases at V and 0 bases at J, with 10 bases in the middle. The CDR3 sequence: CASSLVGTFSYEQYF. CDR3 sequence (DNA): TGTGCCAGCAGCTTGGTAGGCACCTTCTCCTACGAGCAGTACTTC.

This clonotype was seen many times. The V and J genes are TRBV5-1 and TRBJ1-6, with TRBD1 matching 8 bases. Germline assignment: CDR1 SGHRS and CDR2 YFSETQ. V was pared by 1 base and J by 0 bases, with 12 bases of the junction left unmatched. This CDR3 contains 20 residues. CDR3 loop: CASSLSPARQGSSYNSPLHF. The CDR3 DNA sequence: TGCGCCAGCAGCTTGTCCCCCGCTCGACAGGGGAGCTCCTATAATTCACCCCTCCACTTT. The full variable domain, with the rest looked up from reference TRBV5-1 and TRBJ1-6, is KAGVTQTPRYLIKTRGQQVTLSCSPISGHRSVSWYQQTPGQGLQFLFEYFSETQRNKGNFPGRFSGRQFSNSRSEMNVSTLELGDSALYLCASSLSPARQGSSYNSPLHFGNGTRLTVT.

This clonotype was observed a few times. The CDR3 coding sequence is TGTGCCAGCAGCCGGCGGCCCAGAGGGACCCAGTACTTC. Protein product: CASSRRPRGTQYF. The chain has TRBV9 and TRBJ2-5; D not resolved. The ends were cut back, 4 bases at V and 7 bases at J, with 14 bases in the middle. Germline V lookup: CDR1 SGDLS, CDR2 YYNGEE. The CDR3 runs to 13 residues.

The chain uses TRBV12-3 or TRBV12-4 and TRBJ1-2, with D unresolved. The V end was cut by 2 bases, the J end by 4 bases, with 11 bases between. The CDR3 is made up of 14 amino acids. This CDR3 reads CASSLSSGSYGYTF. The CDR3 DNA is TGTGCCAGCAGTTTAAGTTCCGGCTCCTATGGCTACACCTTC.

The chain links TRBV28 to TRBJ2-7; the match to TRBD1 covers 7 bases. Germline values: CDR1 MDHEN, CDR2 SYDVKM. The CDR3 runs 14 residues. V dropped 6 bases and J dropped 1; count of bases not matched to a gene: 6. CDR3 DNA sequence: TGTGCCAGCAGATCTCCGGGACAGTCCTACGAGCAGTACGTC. This gives the protein CASRSPGQSYEQYV.

The chain joins TRBV6-6 to TRBJ1-1; 9 nucleotides agree with TRBD1. CDR3 length: 15 amino acids. V trimming: 2 bases; J trimming: 4 bases; junction bases outside the gene matches: 5. The V gene's germline CDR1 is MNHNY and CDR2 SVGAGI (reference sequence). The CDR3 is CASSYGDRVATEAFF. In DNA, the CDR3 is TGTGCCAGCAGTTACGGGGACAGGGTTGCCACTGAAGCTTTCTTT.

V gene TRBV12-3 or TRBV12-4 combines with J gene TRBJ1-5; perhaps TRBD1 as D (6 bases). Trimming took 7 bases from V and 4 from J, leaving 11 bases between them. CDR3 length: 13 residues. CDR3: CASILQGNQPQHF. CDR3 coding DNA: TGTGCCAGCATCCTCCAGGGGAATCAGCCCCAGCATTTT.

This clonotype has ten or more counts. CDR3 nucleotides: TGTGCCACCAGCAGAGTCAGGGACCGTCCCACCTACGAGCAGTACTTC. Translating gives CATSRVRDRPTYEQYF. The V call is TRBV15, the J call TRBJ2-7; D is tentatively TRBD1 or TRBD2 (5 bases each). V was cut by 1 base and J by 2 bases, with 15 bases left in between. The length of the CDR3 is 16 residues. Germline lookup yields CDR1 LNHNV and CDR2 YYDKDF (reference sequence).

The chain is built from TRBV24-1 and TRBJ2-3; possibly TRBD1 for D (5 bases). V lost 5 bases to trimming and J lost 4 bases, with 9 bases between them. In germline, CDR1 is KGHDR, CDR2 SFDVKD. There are 13 residues in the CDR3. CDR3 DNA sequence: TGTGCCACCAGTGGTAGGGGTCCAGATACGCAGTATTTT. Amino acids: CATSGRGPDTQYF.

This clonotype was detected only a few times. V and J are TRBV7-2 and TRBJ1-6, with no clear D. The CDR3 sequence is 13 residues long. Germline V gene data show CDR1 as SGHTA and CDR2 as FQGNSA. Between the trimmed V and J ends, which lost 1 base and 7 bases, there was a span of 5 bases. As DNA, the CDR3 is TGTGCCAGCAGCTTAGGCAACAATTCACCCCTCCACTTT. Residues: CASSLGNNSPLHF.

A single count supports this clonotype. The rearrangement links TRBV5-5 to TRBJ1-1; D unresolved. Trimming took off 2 bases at V and 1 base at J, with 12 bases between the two ends. This CDR3 has 15 amino acids. From germline, CDR1 is SGHKS and CDR2 YYEKEE (reference sequence). This CDR3 reads CASSFGRSGNTEAFF. The CDR3, as DNA: TGTGCCAGCAGCTTCGGGAGGTCAGGGAACACTGAAGCTTTCTTT.

The V call is TRBV4-2, the J call TRBJ1-2; D is uncertain. V was pared by 0 bases and J by 8 bases, with 13 bases between. The CDR3 contains 14 residues. Germline loops: CDR1 LGHNA, CDR2 YNFKEQ. CDR3 DNA sequence: TGTGCCAGCAGCCAAGAAAGTTCCGTCAGGGGCTACACCTTC. Amino acid sequence: CASSQESSVRGYTF.

The chain carries TRBV7-6 and TRBJ1-2; D remains ambiguous. Germline V gives CDR1 SGHVS, CDR2 FNYEAQ. The V end lost 2 bases, the J end lost 4 bases, and 11 bases lay between the germline ends. This CDR3 has 14 residues. CDR3 DNA sequence: TGTGCCAGCAGCTTACAAGGAGATACCTATGGCTACACCTTC. Translating it yields CASSLQGDTYGYTF. The entire variable domain, with the rest obtained from reference TRBV7-6 and TRBJ1-2, is as follows: GAGVSQSPRYKVTKRGQDVALRCDPISGHVSLYWYRQALGQGPEFLTYFNYEAQQDKSGLPNDRFSAERPEGSISTLTIQRTEQRDSAMYRCASSLQGDTYGYTFGSGTRLTVV.

V usage is TRBV11-1 and J usage is TRBJ1-3, with D unresolved. Germline assignment: CDR1 SGHAT and CDR2 FQDESV (reference sequence). The CDR3 spans 14 residues. V was clipped by 5 bases and J by 2 bases, with 10 bases between them. The CDR3 is CASSQRLAGNTIYF. In nucleotides, the CDR3 is TGTGCCAGCAGCCAGAGGTTAGCTGGAAACACCATATATTTT.

In this sample, this clonotype turned up a few times. The rearrangement links TRBV10-2 to TRBJ1-1; D gene uncertain. Trimming left V 6 bases short and J 4 bases short, with 15 bases between. Germline V gene lookup returns CDR1 WSHSY and CDR2 SAAADI. This CDR3 region has 14 residues. The CDR3 DNA reads as TGCGCCAGCAGAATGACCGTCCTGTCCACTGAAGCTTTCTTT. Translating it yields CASRMTVLSTEAFF.

This clonotype was recorded at least ten times. The chain couples TRBV29-1 to TRBJ2-3; a possible D gene is TRBD1 (5 bases). Germline-derived CDR1 and CDR2 are SQVTM and ANQGSEA. The germline V and J ends were trimmed by 6 bases and 2 bases, with 15 bases remaining between them. This CDR3 comprises 14 residues. The CDR3 protein is CSVGALRSTDTQYF. The CDR3 bases are TGCAGCGTAGGGGCCCTTAGGTCCACAGATACGCAGTATTTT.

V gene TRBV27 combines with J gene TRBJ2-5, with D unclear. V shed 5 bases and J shed 5 bases, with 15 bases lying between them. Germline CDR1 and CDR2: MNHEY and SMNVEV (reference sequence). The CDR3 has 14 residues. The CDR3 region has the DNA TGTGCCAGCAGTCCCCGACACCTATGGGAGACCCAGTACTTC. It codes for CASSPRHLWETQYF.

The chain recombines TRBV7-9 with TRBJ2-3; D uncertain. Germline V gene data show CDR1 as SEHNR and CDR2 as FQNEAQ (reference sequence). CDR3 size: 15 residues. Trimming left V 3 bases short and J 2 bases short, with 12 bases between. This chain's CDR3 is CASSFVTQPTDTQYF. The CDR3 DNA reads TGTGCCAGCAGCTTCGTTACTCAGCCCACAGATACGCAGTATTTT.

The chain combines TRBV5-4 with TRBJ2-1, with D tentatively TRBD1 (6 bases). V was clipped by 7 bases and J by 7 bases, with 12 bases between them. Germline loops: CDR1 SGHNT, CDR2 YYREEE (reference sequence). CDR3 length equals 12 residues. As DNA, the CDR3 is TGTGCCAGCGGAAGGACAGTGAATGAGCAGTTCTTC. This translates into CASGRTVNEQFF.

This clonotype has more than one count but fewer than ten. The gene calls are TRBV5-1 and TRBJ2-3, with D possibly being TRBD1 or TRBD2 (6 bases each). The CDR3 has 14 residues. Germline assignment: CDR1 SGHRS and CDR2 YFSETQ. V was shortened by 2 bases and J by 6 bases, with 13 bases between the two germline ends. CDR3 in amino acids: CASSFSGAEDTQYF. The DNA of the CDR3 is TGCGCCAGCAGCTTCTCGGGGGCGGAGGATACGCAGTATTTT.

This clonotype was detected only a few times. The rearrangement uses TRBV12-3 or TRBV12-4 and TRBJ2-2; TRBD1 matches at 9 bases. The CDR3 is made up of 16 amino acids. V lost 5 bases and J lost 4; bases outside the gene matches: 8. The DNA of the CDR3 is TGTGCCAGCAGTCCCTTGACAGGGGGAAGCACCGGGGAGCTGTTTTTT. The encoded protein is CASSPLTGGSTGELFF.

The rearrangement joins TRBV14 to TRBJ2-3; TRBD1 might be the D (6 bases). V lost 2 bases and J lost 1, with 10 bases in between. In germline, CDR1 is SGHDN, CDR2 FVKESK. The CDR3 loop spans 15 amino acids. The CDR3 region is CASSQLYRGTDTQYF. The CDR3 nucleotides are TGTGCCAGCAGCCAACTATACAGGGGCACAGATACGCAGTATTTT. Full variable domain (outside the CDR3, taken from reference TRBV14 and TRBJ2-3): EAGVTQFPSHSVIEKGQTVTLRCDPISGHDNLYWYRRVMGKEIKFLLHFVKESKQDESGMPNNRFLAERTGGTYSTLKVQPAELEDSGVYFCASSQLYRGTDTQYFGPGTRLTVL.

The V gene is TRBV20-1, the J gene TRBJ2-7; D remains ambiguous. The V gene's germline CDR1 is DFQATT and CDR2 SNEGSKA (reference sequence). The CDR3 covers 12 residues. V lost 1 base and J lost 1, with 5 bases in between. For the CDR3, the DNA is TGCAGTGCTAGAGGGGCGTCCTACGAGCAGTACGTC. This gives the protein CSARGASYEQYV.

This clonotype was seen a few times. This CDR3 is CASSLMAAYEQYF. DNA for the CDR3: TGTGCCAGCAGCTTAATGGCGGCCTACGAGCAGTACTTC. This chain links TRBV7-8 with TRBJ2-7, with D unclear. CDR1 and CDR2 (germline): SGHVS, FQNEAQ. Deletions cut 2 bases from V and 2 bases from J, with 7 bases between. The CDR3 covers 13 residues.